A single count supports the clone carrying this T cell receptor (beta chain). Produced via immunoSEQ multiplex PCR; TCRdb's table is partial and in-frame only. Among about 74,000 clones, around 95% were seen once, and the ten largest hold about 0.37%. The data were obtained in a study of technical replicates of blood from a handful of donors. The ends were cut back, 1 base at V and 4 bases at J, with 10 bases in the middle. The germline V gene encodes CDR1 LNHDA and CDR2 SQIVND (reference sequence). The CDR3 covers 14 residues. The sample consisted of T cells isolated from PBMCs. This receptor was identified in a human donor in good health. V and J are TRBV19 and TRBJ1-1; possible D gene TRBD1, 6 bases. The CDR3 sequence: CASSIGEGGTEAFF. The CDR3 bases are TGTGCCAGTAGTATAGGGGAGGGGGGCACTGAAGCTTTCTTT. The full variable domain, in which reference TRBV19 and TRBJ1-1 provide the parts outside the CDR3, is DGGITQSPKYLFRKEGQNVTLSCEQNLNHDAMYWYRQDPGQGLRLIYYSQIVNDFQKGDIAEGYSVSREKKESFPLTVTSAQKNPTAFYLCASSIGEGGTEAFFGQGTRLTVV.